This T cell receptor beta chain was observed in a study of blood T cells in healthy people across ages. Study-wide results and limits: Per million T cells, the diversity of TCR beta decreased roughly linearly as age advanced. In long-lived donors, naive CD4+ cell counts and diversity exceeded those of aged donors.

Ten or more counts support this clonotype. The antigen remains unidentified. Germline V gives CDR1 MNHNS, CDR2 SASEGT. The CDR3 covers 12 residues. J was trimmed by 6 bases and V by 4 bases; bases with no gene match: 1. A J-beta primer mix and a sample-barcoded 5' primer were used in a second PCR of roughly 6 to 11 cycles. Using its own MiXCR run on the 5' RACE reads, TCRdb lists one record per CDR3 protein. The table includes roughly 1.7 million distinct CDR3 sequences, 30% to 40% detected once. Sequencing input: blood. The V and J genes are TRBV6-1 and TRBJ2-7; 9 nucleotides agree with TRBD1. The TCR was taken from a woman aged 25 to 39 in good health. The CDR3 loop reads CASSGTGVEQYF. As DNA, the CDR3 is TGTGCCAGCAGTGGGACAGGGGTCGAGCAGTACTTC.